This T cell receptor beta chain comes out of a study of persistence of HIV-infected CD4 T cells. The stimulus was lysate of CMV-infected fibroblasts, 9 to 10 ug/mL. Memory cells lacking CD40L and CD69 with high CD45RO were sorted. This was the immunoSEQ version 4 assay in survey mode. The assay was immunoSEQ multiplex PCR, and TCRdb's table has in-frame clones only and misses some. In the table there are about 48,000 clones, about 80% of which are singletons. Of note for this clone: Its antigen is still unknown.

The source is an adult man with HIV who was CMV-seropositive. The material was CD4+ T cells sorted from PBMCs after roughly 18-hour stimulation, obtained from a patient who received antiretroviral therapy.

The DNA of the CDR3 is TGTGCCAGCAGTTTGCGACTGAACACTGAAGCTTTCTTT. It is translated as CASSLRLNTEAFF. The chain links TRBV28 to TRBJ1-1; D is undetermined. The CDR3 is 13 residues long. Germline CDR1 reads MDHEN; CDR2 reads SYDVKM. The V end lost 3 bases, the J end lost 0 bases, and 5 bases lay between the germline ends. The whole variable domain, remainder taken from reference TRBV28 and TRBJ1-1, is DVKVTQSSRYLVKRTGEKVFLECVQDMDHENMFWYRQDPGLGLRLIYFSYDVKMKEKGDIPEGYSVSREKKERFSLILESASTNQTSMYLCASSLRLNTEAFFGQGTRLTVV.